This T cell receptor (beta chain) originates from a study of preoperative IRX-2 immunotherapy in early breast cancer. Assay used: immunoSEQ multiplex PCR; TCRdb lists only in-frame clones, some missing. Found here are 2,000 to 2,500 clones, 67% of them singletons; the top ten hold 10%. Specified treatment: preoperative locoregional IRX-2 cytokine immunotherapy. The source material was tumor tissue, sampled before IRX-2 immunotherapy. The sequence was obtained from a human donor with breast cancer.

The CDR3 sequence is CASSRKAGLFTGELFF. In DNA, the CDR3 is TGTGCCAGCAGCCGAAAGGCGGGACTATTTACCGGGGAGCTGTTTTTT. J is TRBJ2-2 and V is TRBV6-8; TRBD2 matches at 7 bases. The CDR3 has 16 amino acids. V trimming: 6 bases; J trimming: 5 bases; junction bases outside the gene matches: 12. Germline CDR1 MNHGY, CDR2 SAAAGT.